A single sample is the source of the 27 T cell receptor beta chains below, sequenced in a study of regulatory T cells in long-lasting Graves disease. Building of the TCR beta libraries involved iRepertoire HTBI primers and Arm-PCR of CDR3 regions. MiXCR, run by TCRdb on the multiplex PCR reads, gives a single entry per CDR3 protein. This table holds 300,000 to 400,000 distinct CDR3 sequences, about a sixth found once. This sample's time point: newly diagnosed GD, antithyroid drugs for less than 3 months. With RNA extracted from PBMCs as input, the TCR library was made. In addition, the sample was reused for a study of T cells in Graves' hyperthyroidism and ophthalmopathy.

The sample consisted of peripheral blood mononuclear cells (PBMCs), taken at new diagnosis, from a patient treated with antithyroid drugs. These receptors came from a man aged 40-49 years with Graves disease.

Of note for this clonotype: A much larger clonotype is one base distant, so this may be a read error. The chain has TRBV20-1 and TRBJ1-5, with 7 bases identical to TRBD1. The CDR3 sequence is 13 residues long. V shed 5 bases, J shed 5 bases, and the junction held 6 bases outside the gene matches. The germline gives CDR1 DFQATT, CDR2 SNEGSKA (reference sequence). Here the CDR3 reads CSAEGGFDQPQHF. The CDR3 DNA is TGCAGTGCTGAAGGGGGCTTCGATCAGCCCCAGCATTTT.

The chain links TRBV6-1 to TRBJ2-1; the D call may be TRBD1 or TRBD2 (6 bases each). The CDR3 runs 13 residues. V dropped 6 bases and J dropped 10 bases, with 16 bases sitting between them. Germline V CDR1 and CDR2: MNHNS, SASEGT. CDR3: CASSRPGAREQFF. As DNA, the CDR3 is TGTGCCAGCAGCCGCCCGGGGGCACGGGAGCAGTTCTTC.

Ten or more counts support this clonotype. Here the CDR3 DNA reads TGTGCCAGCTCACCTCCGACCGGGGGAGGTAGGAATGAGCAGTTCTTC. Translated: CASSPPTGGGRNEQFF. The chain recombines TRBV18 with TRBJ2-1, with a weak D call TRBD2 (6 bases). The germline gives CDR1 KGHSH, CDR2 LQKENI. The CDR3 runs 16 residues. V lost 3 bases to trimming and J lost 7 bases, with 19 bases between them.

This clonotype was counted ten times or more. The chain recombines TRBV24-1 with TRBJ2-5, with 7 bases fitting TRBD2. The CDR3 has 16 amino acids. Trimming cost V 3 bases and J 4 bases; bases outside gene matches: 10. From germline, CDR1 is KGHDR and CDR2 SFDVKD. CDR3 coding DNA: TGTGCCACCAGTGATGCATCTGGGAGGGAAACAGAGACCCAGTACTTC. Amino acids: CATSDASGRETETQYF.

This clonotype was counted between two and nine times. The chain links TRBV7-9 to TRBJ1-2; D gene uncertain. V was cut by 1 base and J by 7 bases, with 7 bases left in between. The germline V gene encodes CDR1 SEHNR and CDR2 FQNEAQ (reference sequence). The CDR3 is 12 amino acids. CDR3 region: CASSLEVPGYTF. DNA of the CDR3: TGTGCCAGCAGCTTAGAGGTTCCTGGCTACACCTTC. Based on the CDR3 plus reference TRBV7-9 and TRBJ1-2, the full variable domain is DTGVSQNPRHKITKRGQNVTFRCDPISEHNRLYWYRQTLGQGPEFLTYFQNEAQLEKSRLLSDRFSAERPKGSFSTLEIQRTEQGDSAMYLCASSLEVPGYTFGSGTRLTVV.

There are many counts of this clonotype. The rearrangement uses TRBV6-2 or TRBV6-3 and TRBJ2-7, with 10 bases matching TRBD1. With 3 bases clipped from V and 0 bases from J, the junction kept 5 bases outside the gene matches. The CDR3 extends over 16 amino acids. Per germline, CDR1 MNHEY and CDR2 SVGEGT. The CDR3 region is CASSYLGQGTSYEQYF. CDR3 nucleotide sequence: TGTGCCAGCAGTTATCTGGGACAGGGGACCTCCTACGAGCAGTACTTC.

This clonotype was seen many times. The J gene is TRBJ2-1, the V gene TRBV20-1; a weak D match, TRBD2 (5 bases). V lost 0 bases and J 7 bases, leaving 13 bases between the germline ends. The CDR3 is 14 amino acids. Per germline, CDR1 DFQATT and CDR2 SNEGSKA (reference sequence). CDR3 loop: CSARDPGIGNEQFF. The CDR3 bases are TGCAGTGCTAGAGATCCGGGGATCGGGAATGAGCAGTTCTTC.

In its sample, this clonotype was seen many times. J is TRBJ2-7 and V is TRBV5-1; tentative D call: TRBD2 (5 bases). The CDR3 spans 14 residues. Germline CDR1 reads SGHRS; CDR2 reads YFSETQ. Trimming removed 4 bases at V and 6 bases at J, with 17 bases between. CDR3 in DNA: TGCGCCAGCAGCCGCGCGGACTTCCAATCCGAGCAGTACTTC. Translated: CASSRADFQSEQYF.

This clonotype was seen at least ten times. The chain couples TRBV10-3 to TRBJ2-7; TRBD1 matches at 7 bases. V shed 6 bases and J 6 bases; nucleotides not matched to a gene: 5. There are 12 residues in the CDR3. Germline assignment: CDR1 ENHRY and CDR2 SYGVKD. The CDR3 spells CAISATGFEQYF. The CDR3 DNA follows: TGTGCCATCAGCGCGACAGGGTTCGAGCAGTACTTC.

The rearrangement joins TRBV7-2 to TRBJ2-1, with D possibly TRBD1 on 6 matching bases. Germline lookup yields CDR1 SGHTA and CDR2 FQGNSA. The V end was cut by 6 bases, the J end by 0 bases, with 15 bases between. The CDR3 has 16 residues. This chain's CDR3 is CASRNPMGASYNEQFF. The CDR3 region has the DNA TGTGCCAGCAGAAATCCGATGGGGGCCTCCTACAATGAGCAGTTCTTC. Filled out from reference TRBV7-2 and TRBJ2-1, the complete variable domain reads GAGVSQSPSNKVTEKGKDVELRCDPISGHTALYWYRQSLGQGLEFLIYFQGNSAPDKSGLPSDRFSAERTGGSVSTLTIQRTQQEDSAVYLCASRNPMGASYNEQFFGPGTRLTVL.

In its sample, this clonotype was seen once. The rearrangement joins TRBV2 to TRBJ2-2; TRBD2 might be the D (7 bases). CDR1 and CDR2 from the germline V gene are SNHLY and FYNNEI. The CDR3 runs 20 residues. V was pared by 6 bases and J by 3 bases, with 29 bases between. This chain's CDR3 is CASSRRGGQGRGSDTGELFF. Written as DNA, the CDR3 is TGTGCCAGCAGCCGAAGGGGGGGCCAGGGCAGGGGCTCGGACACCGGGGAGCTGTTTTTT.

This clonotype was seen a few times. This sequence joins TRBV5-1 and TRBJ1-5; perhaps TRBD1 as D (6 bases). Germline lookup yields CDR1 SGHRS and CDR2 YFSETQ. V was cut by 4 bases and J by 0 bases, with 8 bases left in between. The CDR3 extends over 14 amino acids. Here the CDR3 reads CASSEGVSNQPQHF. The DNA for the CDR3 is TGCGCCAGCAGCGAGGGGGTTAGCAATCAGCCCCAGCATTTT.

This clonotype was seen more than once but under ten times. The J gene is TRBJ1-3, the V gene TRBV29-1; 7 bases line up with TRBD1. The CDR3 contains 16 residues. Losses at the gene ends were 6 bases for V and 0 bases for J; bases not matched to a gene: 11. The V gene's germline CDR1 is SQVTM and CDR2 ANQGSEA. In DNA, the CDR3 is TGCAGCGTACACGTCCGGGACAGAGTCTCTGGAAACACCATATATTTT. Protein: CSVHVRDRVSGNTIYF.

There are many counts of this clonotype. The chain couples TRBV5-1 to TRBJ1-6; D not certain. The germline V gene encodes CDR1 SGHRS and CDR2 YFSETQ. V gave up 4 bases and J gave up 0 bases, with 8 bases separating them. The CDR3 runs to 15 residues. The CDR3 region is CASSEKSSYNSPLHF. CDR3 in DNA: TGCGCCAGCAGCGAGAAGAGCTCCTATAATTCACCCCTCCACTTT.

The chain combines TRBV10-3 with TRBJ1-5; D is undetermined. There are 14 residues in the CDR3. Germline V gene data show CDR1 as ENHRY and CDR2 as SYGVKD. V shed 9 bases and J shed 3 bases, with 15 bases lying between them. The CDR3 DNA reads TGTGCCATTTCAGGAGAAGTGGTCAATCAGCCCCAGCATTTT. Its protein product is CAISGEVVNQPQHF.

J is TRBJ2-7 and V is TRBV2; D ambiguous. V gave up 7 bases and J gave up 2 bases, with 15 bases separating them. Germline V CDR1 and CDR2: SNHLY, FYNNEI. The CDR3 totals 14 residues. In DNA form, the CDR3 reads TGTGCCAGCACCGAAGGGTCAGGAGCCTACGAGCAGTACTTC. Translated: CASTEGSGAYEQYF.

With regard to this clonotype: A much larger clone lies a single base off, so this may be a read error. The gene calls are TRBV5-1 and TRBJ2-3; D is uncertain. TRBJ2-1 matches the DNA end more closely, so the J call is doubtful. Germline V gives CDR1 SGHRS, CDR2 YFSETQ. The CDR3 sequence is 13 residues long. In DNA form, the CDR3 reads TGCACCAGCAGCTTGAATTTCGGGTTAAAGCAGTTCTTC. This codes for CTSSLNFGLKQFF.

This clonotype was observed at least ten times. This chain joins TRBV19 and TRBJ2-1, with TRBD2 matching over 11 bases. Per germline, CDR1 LNHDA and CDR2 SQIVND (reference sequence). The ends lost 6 bases at V and 8 bases at J; junction bases unmatched: 6. The CDR3 runs to 14 residues. The CDR3 DNA sequence: TGTGCCAGTAGGTCTAGCGGGGGGCCCCATGAGCAGTTCTTC. It is translated as CASRSSGGPHEQFF.

This rearrangement joins TRBV3-1 to TRBJ2-1; tentative D call: TRBD1 (5 bases). The J call is in doubt because the DNA end fits TRBJ2-5 better. The CDR3 sequence is 16 residues long. In germline, CDR1 is LGHDT, CDR2 YNNKEL (reference sequence). The CDR3 nucleotides are TGTGCCAGCAGCCAAGATCGGTCTGCAGGGAAAGAGACCCAGTACTTC. Its protein is CASSQDRSAGKETQYF.

This clonotype showed up many times. This chain uses TRBV12-3 or TRBV12-4 with TRBJ1-6, with unresolved D. The CDR3 contains 13 residues. V dropped 2 bases and J dropped 9 bases, with 8 bases sitting between them. The CDR3, as DNA: TGTGCCAGCAGTTTAAGTAGTAGTTCACCCCTCCACTTT. Protein sequence: CASSLSSSSPLHF.

This clonotype has ten or more counts. The rearrangement links TRBV7-2 to TRBJ1-1; a weak D match, TRBD1 (6 bases). V gave up 1 base and J gave up 0 bases, with 9 bases separating them. The CDR3 extends over 15 amino acids. CDR1 is SGHTA, CDR2 FQGNSA, per germline. The CDR3 loop is CASSLGGTLNTEAFF. The CDR3 region has the DNA TGTGCCAGCAGCTTAGGAGGGACACTGAACACTGAAGCTTTCTTT.

The sample holds a few counts of this clonotype. The chain combines TRBV20-1 with TRBJ1-3, with D maybe TRBD1 (5 bases). The CDR3 is 15 residues long. Germline CDR1 is DFQATT and CDR2 is SNEGSKA (reference sequence). V was clipped by 2 bases and J by 0 bases, with 11 bases between them. The CDR3 bases are TGCAGTGCTAGACGTAGGGGCGTCTCTGGAAACACCATATATTTT. It codes for CSARRRGVSGNTIYF.

Turning to this clonotype: This may arise from a read error, as a much more abundant clone is one base away. The chain links TRBV4-1 to TRBJ2-1; D ambiguous. Germline V gene sequence: CDR1 MGHRA, CDR2 YSYEKL. The V gene lost 4 bases and the J gene lost 13 bases, with 23 bases spanning the gap. The CDR3 consists of 15 residues. CDR3 protein: CASSPLGLTQETQFF. CDR3 nucleotide sequence: TGCGCCAGCAGCCCGCTCGGGCTGACCCAAGAGACCCAGTTCTTC.

This clonotype was observed many times. The chain links TRBV6-1 to TRBJ2-7; D may correspond to TRBD1 or TRBD2 (5 bases each). The length of the CDR3 is 14 residues. The germline V gene encodes CDR1 MNHNS and CDR2 SASEGT. V was trimmed by 2 bases and J by 2 bases, leaving 10 bases between them. In DNA, the CDR3 is TGTGCCAGCAGTGAATACAGGACTCCCTACGAGCAGTACTTC. This gives the protein CASSEYRTPYEQYF.

This clonotype was detected only a few times. The rearrangement links TRBV7-3 to TRBJ2-1; D is unresolved. Trimming cost V 6 bases and J 0 bases, with 9 bases left between them. Germline V gene data show CDR1 as SGHTA and CDR2 as FQGTGA. The CDR3 totals 14 residues. CDR3 region: CASSYSRSYNEQFF. The CDR3 bases are TGTGCCAGCAGTTACTCGCGCTCCTACAATGAGCAGTTCTTC.

This clonotype was observed at least ten times. The V and J genes are TRBV3-1 and TRBJ2-1; TRBD1 matches 8 bases. V trimming: 1 base; J trimming: 10 bases; junction bases outside the gene matches: 6. Germline V gives CDR1 LGHDT, CDR2 YNNKEL (reference sequence). This CDR3 contains 14 residues. The DNA of the CDR3 is TGTGCCAGCAGCCAAGCGACCAGGGGGCGAGAGCAGTTCTTC. Its protein is CASSQATRGREQFF.

This clonotype was counted only a few times. The V gene is TRBV4-2, the J gene TRBJ2-6, with no clear D. The CDR3 totals 13 residues. Germline assignment: CDR1 LGHNA and CDR2 YNFKEQ. Trimming cost V 2 bases and J 1 base, with 0 bases left between them. The CDR3 DNA is TGTGCCAGCAGCCAATCTGGGGCCAACGTCCTGACTTTC. This encodes CASSQSGANVLTF.